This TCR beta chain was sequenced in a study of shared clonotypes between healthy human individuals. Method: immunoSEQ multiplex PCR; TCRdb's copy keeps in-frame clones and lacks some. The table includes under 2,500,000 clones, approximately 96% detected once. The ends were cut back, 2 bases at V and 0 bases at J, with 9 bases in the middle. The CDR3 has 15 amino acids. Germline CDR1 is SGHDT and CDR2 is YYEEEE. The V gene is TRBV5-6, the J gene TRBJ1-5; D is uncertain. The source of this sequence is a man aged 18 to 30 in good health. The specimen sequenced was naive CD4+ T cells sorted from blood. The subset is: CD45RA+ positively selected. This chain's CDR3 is CASSLQLYSNQPQHF. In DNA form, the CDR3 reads TGTGCCAGCAGCTTACAGCTATATAGCAATCAGCCCCAGCATTTT. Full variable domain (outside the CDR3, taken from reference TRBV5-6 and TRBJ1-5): DAGVTQSPTHLIKTRGQQVTLRCSPKSGHDTVSWYQQALGQGPQFIFQYYEEEERQRGNFPDRFSGHQFPNYSSELNVNALLLGDSALYLCASSLQLYSNQPQHFGDGTRLSIL.